This is a list of T cell receptor beta chains from one sample in a study of shared clonotypes between healthy human individuals. Assay used: immunoSEQ multiplex PCR; TCRdb lists only in-frame clones, some missing. The table lists 1,500,000 or so clones, approximately 98.5% of them singletons. The specimen sequenced was naive CD4+ T cells sorted from blood. These receptors were collected from a man aged 30-40 years in good health. Both conserved end residues are part of each CDR3. A D gene is named only where the DNA matches it firmly. Some rows have no size entry. The others give once, few or many, or a class for an expanded clone.

j_gene,len,abundance,v_gene,d_gene,CDR3nt,CDR3aa
TRBJ2-1,15,once,TRBV4-1,.,TGCGCCAGCAGCCAAGGTCGAAGCTCCTACAATGAGCAGTTCTTC,CASSQGRSSYNEQFF
TRBJ2-2,16,.,TRBV30,TRBD2,TGTGCCTGGCTGGTGGGGAGGGGAGGTTACACCGGGGAGCTGTTTTTT,CAWLVGRGGYTGELFF
TRBJ2-3,13,.,TRBV5-4,.,TGTGCCAGCAGCGCTGACAGCACAGATACGCAGTATTTT,CASSADSTDTQYF
TRBJ2-3,14,.,TRBV29-1,TRBD2,TGCAGCGTTGAAGATGCGGGAGGGACAGATACGCAGTATTTT,CSVEDAGGTDTQYF
TRBJ2-2,14,.,TRBV7-9,TRBD2,TGTGCCAGCAGAATAGCGGGAGCCACCGGGGAGCTGTTTTTT,CASRIAGATGELFF
TRBJ2-7,15,.,TRBV4-3,.,TGCGCCAGCAGCCAAGATCCGGTTGACCTCTACGAGCAGTACTTC,CASSQDPVDLYEQYF
TRBJ2-7,14,once,TRBV7-9,.,TGTGCCAGCAGCTTAGCCTCCCGGTTGCCAGGGCAGTACTTC,CASSLASRLPGQYF
TRBJ1-1,14,.,TRBV6-5,TRBD1,TGTGCCAGCAGTCCAGCTTGGACAGGTAGCCAAGCTTTCTTT,CASSPAWTGSQAFF
TRBJ2-5,12,.,TRBV7-9,.,TGTGCCAGCAGCTTATTAGGTGGACACCAGTACTTC,CASSLLGGHQYF
TRBJ2-7,12,.,TRBV7-2,.,TGTGCCAGCAGTTCCCCCCGGAGCGAGCAGTACTTC,CASSSPRSEQYF
TRBJ2-7,14,.,TRBV7-2,.,TGTGCCAGCAGCTTAGACTCTCGTATGTACGAGCAGTACTTC,CASSLDSRMYEQYF
TRBJ2-5,15,.,TRBV5-1,.,TGCGCCAGCAGCGTTACGGGTTCGGTACAAGAGACCCAGTACTTC,CASSVTGSVQETQYF
TRBJ2-2,15,.,TRBV5-4,.,TGTGCCAGCAGCGCTACAGGGTCCAACACCGGGGAGCTGTTTTTT,CASSATGSNTGELFF
TRBJ2-1,12,.,TRBV7-2,.,TGTGCCAGCAGCCTGATAGGATATGAGCAGTTCTTC,CASSLIGYEQFF
TRBJ2-2,16,.,TRBV30,TRBD1,TGTGCCTGGAACCCCAGGGGGCGGCTTGGGGCCGGGGAGCTGTTTTTT,CAWNPRGRLGAGELFF
TRBJ2-1,12,.,TRBV11-2,.,TGTGCCAGCAGCTTAGTCGTATGGGCGCAGTTCTTC,CASSLVVWAQFF
TRBJ2-2,16,once,TRBV7-3,TRBD1,TGTGCCAGCAGCCAAACGGACAGGCCTGGTCCCGGGGAGCTGTTTTTT,CASSQTDRPGPGELFF
TRBJ2-3,12,.,TRBV29-1,.,TGCAGCGCGGGGACTGGCACAGATACGCAGTATTTT,CSAGTGTDTQYF
TRBJ2-3,15,.,TRBV5-1,.,TGCGCCAGCAGCTGGAAGCGGGTTCAGGAGGATACGCAGTATTTT,CASSWKRVQEDTQYF
TRBJ1-1,13,.,TRBV6-1,.,TGTGCCAGCAGTGAACAGGGGTGGACTGAAGCTTTCTTT,CASSEQGWTEAFF
TRBJ1-2,13,.,TRBV5-1,.,TGCGCCAGCAGCTTGACACCCCACGGCGGCTACACCTTC,CASSLTPHGGYTF
TRBJ1-1,15,.,TRBV13,TRBD1,TGTGCCAGCAGCGACGCGGGACAGGGGAACACTGAAGCTTTCTTT,CASSDAGQGNTEAFF
TRBJ1-3,15,.,TRBV9,TRBD1,TGTGCCAGCAGCATGGGGACAGGAGGCGGAAACACCATATATTTT,CASSMGTGGGNTIYF
TRBJ1-5,14,.,TRBV18,.,TGTGCCAGCTCACCACCGGGGGGCAATCAGCCCCAGCATTTT,CASSPPGGNQPQHF
TRBJ2-1,13,.,TRBV5-8,TRBD2,TGTGCCAGCAGCTTGGGTGGGGCGGGGGTGCAGTTCTTC,CASSLGGAGVQFF
TRBJ1-5,14,once,TRBV28,.,TGTGCCAGCAGGAGGATAGATGGCAATCAGCCCCAGCATTTT,CASRRIDGNQPQHF
TRBJ2-5,17,.,TRBV4-3,.,TGCGCCAGCAGCCAAGATCCTCTTGGGGCAGTCCAAGAGACCCAGTACTTC,CASSQDPLGAVQETQYF
TRBJ2-1,23,.,TRBV10-2,.,TGCGCCAGCTCGGCCCTGTGGGGGGCCCCCCCCTCGAGCGGGTTGAGCTCCTACAATGAGCAGTTCTTC,CASSALWGAPPSSGLSSYNEQFF
TRBJ2-7,15,.,TRBV4-3,TRBD2,TGCGCCAGCAGCCAGACTAGCGGGGACCTCTACGAGCAGTACTTC,CASSQTSGDLYEQYF
TRBJ2-1,15,.,TRBV5-1,.,TGCGCCAGCAGCTTGGACCTAAGGCCTTACAATGAGCAGTTCTTC,CASSLDLRPYNEQFF
TRBJ2-7,13,.,TRBV11-3,.,TGTGCCAGCAGCGCGGGGCCCTCCTACGAGCAGTACTTC,CASSAGPSYEQYF
TRBJ2-7,14,.,TRBV7-2,TRBD2,TGTGCCAGCACCACTAGCGGGAGTGTCTACGAGCAGTACTTC,CASTTSGSVYEQYF
TRBJ2-7,12,.,TRBV29-1,.,TGCAGCGTTCTAGCGTCCCCCTACGAGCAGTACTTC,CSVLASPYEQYF
TRBJ2-2,15,.,TRBV5-4,TRBD2,TGTGCCAGCAGCCATAGCGGGAGGGCGGCCGGGGAGCTGTTTTTT,CASSHSGRAAGELFF
TRBJ2-1,15,once,TRBV10-3,TRBD2,TGTGCCATCAGTGAGGGGACTAGCGGGAGGAATGAGCAGTTCTTC,CAISEGTSGRNEQFF
TRBJ1-5,13,.,TRBV25-1,.,TGTGCCAGCGCTGGACAGTACAATCAGCCCCAGCATTTT,CASAGQYNQPQHF
TRBJ2-3,18,.,TRBV5-1,.,TGCGCCAGCAGCTTGGCCTCCCAGGGAACTCTAAGCACAGATACGCAGTATTTT,CASSLASQGTLSTDTQYF
TRBJ1-1,14,few,TRBV15,.,TGTGCCACCAGCAGAGATTTAGTGAACACTGAAGCTTTCTTT,CATSRDLVNTEAFF
TRBJ1-1,13,.,TRBV7-3,.,TGTGCCAGCAGCTCGTCTCGGGATACCGAAGCTTTCTTT,CASSSSRDTEAFF
TRBJ2-1,12,.,TRBV29-1,.,TGCAGCCCTAGATTCGTATCGGATGAGCAGTTCTTC,CSPRFVSDEQFF
TRBJ1-4,14,.,TRBV28,.,TGTGCCAGCAGCAACCCCACGGGAAATGAAAAACTGTTTTTT,CASSNPTGNEKLFF
TRBJ2-7,16,.,TRBV18,TRBD1,TGTGCCAGCTCACTGACAGGGGGCCCTCTTTCCTACGAGCAGTACTTC,CASSLTGGPLSYEQYF
TRBJ2-3,15,.,TRBV7-7,.,TGTGCTAGCAGCTTAGACCCGGGGCGCACAGATACGCAGTATTTT,CASSLDPGRTDTQYF
TRBJ2-1,13,.,TRBV11-2,.,TGTGCCAGCAGCTTTACAGGGAACAATGAGCAGTTCTTC,CASSFTGNNEQFF
TRBJ2-7,13,.,TRBV11-3,.,TGTGCCAACATGACACCTCTTCCGTACGAGCAGTACTTC,CANMTPLPYEQYF
TRBJ2-1,16,.,TRBV9,TRBD2,TGTGCCAGCAGCGTAGTAGGGACTAGCGGGGACAATGAGCAGTTCTTC,CASSVVGTSGDNEQFF
TRBJ2-1,14,.,TRBV5-4,.,TGTGCCAGCAGCTTGGTACTAGCCCACAATGAGCAGTTCTTC,CASSLVLAHNEQFF
TRBJ2-1,14,.,TRBV5-1,.,TGCGCCAGCAGCTCGAGGCCAGAGGGCGATGAGCAGTTCTTC,CASSSRPEGDEQFF
TRBJ2-5,15,.,TRBV27,.,TGTGCCAGCAGTGCTTCCCTCCGGGGGCCAGAGACCCAGTACTTC,CASSASLRGPETQYF
TRBJ1-2,15,.,TRBV18,TRBD1,TGTGCCAGCTCACCCGACAGGGGAGGAGGCTATGGCTACACCTTC,CASSPDRGGGYGYTF
TRBJ1-5,16,.,TRBV28,.,TGTGCCAGCAGTTCCCCGGGCGGCCCTTCCAATCAGCCCCAGCATTTT,CASSSPGGPSNQPQHF
TRBJ2-7,14,.,TRBV28,.,TGTGCCAGCAGTTTAAACCCCGGCATGGGTGAGCAGTACTTC,CASSLNPGMGEQYF
TRBJ2-1,15,.,TRBV6-1,TRBD2,TGTGCCAGCATCCGCGGGACTAGCGGCTACAATGAGCAGTTCTTC,CASIRGTSGYNEQFF
TRBJ2-2,19,.,TRBV10-2,.,TGCGCCAGCAGTGAGTGGAGGCAGAGGGGGACTTATAGTACCGGGGAGCTGTTTTTT,CASSEWRQRGTYSTGELFF
TRBJ2-7,11,.,TRBV19,.,TGTGCCAGTTCCCCAGGCTACGAGCAGTACTTC,CASSPGYEQYF
TRBJ2-7,14,.,TRBV7-2,TRBD2,TGTGCCAGCAGGTTTAGCGGGAGAAGGGACGAGCAGTACTTC,CASRFSGRRDEQYF
TRBJ1-2,13,.,TRBV6-1,.,TGTGCCAGCAGTGAAATAGGTCCGGGGGGCTACACCTTC,CASSEIGPGGYTF
TRBJ2-3,21,.,TRBV9,.,TGTGCCAGCAGCGAACGCCTTTTCGCAGGGGACGGCGCGGGAGTCACAGATACGCAGTATTTT,CASSERLFAGDGAGVTDTQYF
TRBJ1-4,15,.,TRBV19,.,TGTGCCAGTAGTACCGGACTGACTAAAAATGAAAAACTGTTTTTT,CASSTGLTKNEKLFF
TRBJ2-7,14,.,TRBV29-1,.,TGCAGCGTTGAAGTTACTGCACGATACTACGAGCAGTACTTC,CSVEVTARYYEQYF